This T cell receptor (beta chain) was captured in a study of blood T cell repertoires in COVID-19. On the study more broadly: Sites in the United States, Italy and Spain provided acute and convalescent COVID-19 samples. PBMCs, B-cell-depleted T cells, or T cells provided the cDNA or gDNA that made up the material.

The CDR3 contains 16 residues. Looked up from germline, CDR1 is LNHNV and CDR2 is YYDKDF (reference sequence). V shed 0 bases and J shed 12 bases, with 20 bases lying between them. As handled by the study authors: The assay estimated nucleated cells by amplifying reference gene primers. Clones were sequenced by immunoSEQ multiplex PCR, and TCRdb holds only the in-frame ones, with some missing. That table furnishes V, J and clone size, whereas the DNA furnished D and trimming. The sample records hundreds of thousands of clones, approximately 81% being singletons. The TCR sequence derives from an elderly woman with active or convalescent COVID-19. The genes are TRBV15 and TRBJ1-4; a weak D match, TRBD1 (5 bases). The specimen was peripheral blood. CDR3 sequence reads: CATSRERTSGGVELFF. The DNA of the CDR3 is TGTGCCACCAGCAGAGAACGGACTAGCGGGGGGGTAGAACTGTTTTTT.